Reported below is one TCR beta chain. These data belong to a study of T cell responses to AZD1222 COVID-19 vaccine. The assay was immunoSEQ multiplex PCR, and TCRdb's table has in-frame clones only and misses some. The profile shows tens of thousands of clones, 89% of them singletons. V was clipped by 4 bases and J by 5 bases, with 13 bases between them. Germline V gene sequence: CDR1 SGHKS, CDR2 YYEKEE (reference sequence). This CDR3 region has 14 residues. This chain uses TRBV5-5 with TRBJ2-4; perhaps TRBD2 as D (5 bases). This TCR derives from an adult who received the AZD1222 COVID-19 vaccine. Sequences were derived from peripheral blood, sampled 28 days after the second AZD1222 dose. CDR3 DNA sequence: TGTGCCAGCAGCCTCGGGGTACCCCAAAACATTCAGTACTTC. Translated, it gives CASSLGVPQNIQYF.